The TCR beta chain under discussion was sequenced for a study of blood T cells in healthy people across ages. A second PCR of 7 to 11 cycles used a sample-barcoded 5' primer and a J-beta primer mix. TCRdb independently ran MiXCR on the 5' RACE reads; one entry per CDR3 protein. Here the sample spans 1.6 million or so distinct CDR3 sequences, roughly a third being singletons. The TCR originated in a woman in her 30s in good health. Sample: blood.

CDR3 sequence reads: CAWSGLAGVNEQFF. The CDR3, as DNA: TGTGCCTGGAGTGGGTTAGCGGGCGTCAATGAGCAGTTCTTC. The V and J genes are TRBV30 and TRBJ2-1, with 7 bases that match TRBD2. The ends lost 1 base at V and 6 bases at J; junction bases unmatched: 6. Germline-derived CDR1 and CDR2 are GTSNPN and SVGIG (reference sequence). This CDR3 is 14 amino acids long.